This is a list of T cell receptor beta chains from one sample in a study of OX40 agonist ivuxolimab in advanced cancers. Assay used: immunoSEQ multiplex PCR; TCRdb lists only in-frame clones, some missing. The sample has about 54,000 clones; 80% to 90% are singletons. Material: CD4+ or CD8+ T cells sorted from blood, obtained in a trial of the OX40 agonist ivuxolimab. These receptors all come from an adult with an advanced solid tumor such as melanoma, head and neck, liver or kidney cancer. Each CDR3 is given with its conserved first and last residue. A D gene is named only where the DNA matches it firmly. Not every row has a clone size; where given, it reads once, few, many or a size class.

J | V | D | size | DNA | CDR3
TRBJ2-7 | TRBV6-5 | TRBD1 | . | TGTGCCAGCAGTCTCACCGGGACAGACTACGAGCAGTACTTC | CASSLTGTDYEQYF
TRBJ2-1 | TRBV2 | . | . | TGTGCCAGCAGCATAACTAGTTACAATGAGCAGTTCTTC | CASSITSYNEQFF
TRBJ1-6 | TRBV6-5 | . | . | TGTGCCAGCAGCGCACAGGGTACGGGTTCACCCCTCCACTTT | CASSAQGTGSPLHF
TRBJ2-3 | TRBV19 | TRBD2 | . | TGTGCCAGTAGTCCCTGGGGACTAGCGGGGGGGTCCACAGATACGCAGTATTTT | CASSPWGLAGGSTDTQYF
TRBJ2-3 | TRBV6-5 | . | once | TGTGCCAGCGCCTATAGCGGTGCTAACACAGATACGCAGTATTTT | CASAYSGANTDTQYF
TRBJ1-2 | TRBV4-1 | TRBD1 | . | TGCGCCAGCAGGCGGACAGGGGACGGCTACACCTTC | CASRRTGDGYTF
TRBJ1-6 | TRBV5-1 | . | . | TGCGCCAGCAGGGACCCACAATCACCCCTCCACTTT | CASRDPQSPLHF
TRBJ2-5 | TRBV5-6 | TRBD1 | few | TGTGCCAGCAGCTTTGTTAGGGGGCTAGGGACCCAGTACTTC | CASSFVRGLGTQYF
TRBJ2-5 | TRBV2 | . | . | TGTGCCAGCAAGCCGGGACGTACCCAACAGACCCAGTACTTC | CASKPGRTQQTQYF
TRBJ2-3 | TRBV6-5 | TRBD1 | . | TGTGCCAGCAGTCTGGACAGGACGACAGATACGCAGTATTTT | CASSLDRTTDTQYF
TRBJ1-5 | TRBV9 | TRBD1 | once | TGTGCCAGCAGCGTAGACGAGAGGGGGCCCGGGCATTTT | CASSVDERGPGHF
TRBJ2-3 | TRBV13 | TRBD1 | . | TGTGCCAGCACCCGACAGGGGATCACAGATACGCAGTATTTT | CASTRQGITDTQYF
TRBJ1-2 | TRBV18 | . | . | TGTGCCAGCTCACCACCGCCAGGGGACTATGGCTACACCTTC | CASSPPPGDYGYTF
TRBJ1-6 | TRBV9 | . | . | TGTGCCAGCAGCGTATCTGGGGGCCCGGGATCACCCCTCCACTTT | CASSVSGGPGSPLHF
TRBJ2-7 | TRBV11-2 | TRBD1 | . | TGTGCCAGCGTGGGACAGGGGGCATCTTACGAGCAGTACTTC | CASVGQGASYEQYF
TRBJ2-2 | TRBV29-1 | . | . | TGCAGCGTTGATTCAGGGAACACCGGGGAGCTGTTTTTT | CSVDSGNTGELFF
TRBJ2-5 | TRBV19 | . | . | TGTGCCAGTAGTCCACCCGGGACGACGGGTGAGACCCAGTACTTC | CASSPPGTTGETQYF
TRBJ1-4 | TRBV11-3 | . | . | TGTGCCAGCAGCCCAGGGCCCGGAGAACTGTTTTTT | CASSPGPGELFF
TRBJ1-4 | TRBV5-1 | . | . | TGCGCCAGCAGCCCGCAGGGAACTAATGAAAAACTGTTTTTT | CASSPQGTNEKLFF
TRBJ1-2 | TRBV7-2 | . | once | TGTGCCAGCAGCCTCCAAAAGGGCAGCCCTTATGGCTACACCTTC | CASSLQKGSPYGYTF
TRBJ2-5 | TRBV28 | . | once | TGTGCCAGCAGTTCCCCCTCTTGGGGTCGGGAAGAGACCCAGTACTTC | CASSSPSWGREETQYF
TRBJ2-1 | TRBV28 | . | . | TGTGCCAGCAGTTTCCCGGCATATGAGCAGTTCTTC | CASSFPAYEQFF
TRBJ1-4 | TRBV7-9 | . | . | TGTGCCAGCAGCTTAGGAGGGGAGGAGGAAAAACTGTTTTTT | CASSLGGEEEKLFF
TRBJ1-6 | TRBV6-6 | TRBD1 | . | TGTGCCAGCAGTACGCGGGAGACAGGGGGAAATTCACCCCTCCACTTT | CASSTRETGGNSPLHF
TRBJ1-6 | TRBV5-6 | . | . | TGTGCCAGCAGCTTGAGGACACAGGGCCCGAATTCACCCCTCCACTTT | CASSLRTQGPNSPLHF
TRBJ1-1 | TRBV28 | . | . | TGTGCCAGATTGTCCCTAGGGGTGGCCGAAGCTTTCTTT | CARLSLGVAEAFF
TRBJ1-3 | TRBV7-7 | . | . | TGTGCCAGCAGCTTAGCGCGGGGGGACACCATATATTTT | CASSLARGDTIYF
TRBJ1-1 | TRBV4-1 | . | once | TGCGCCAGCAGCCAAGGCCGTACTACTGAAGCTTTCTTT | CASSQGRTTEAFF
TRBJ2-5 | TRBV7-7 | TRBD1 | . | TGTGCCAGCAGCCCGCAGGGGGCAGGAGGGGAGACCCAGTACTTC | CASSPQGAGGETQYF
TRBJ2-7 | TRBV23-1 | . | . | TGCGCCAGCAGTCAATCTGAGGGGTACTCAGCCTACGAGCAGTACTTC | CASSQSEGYSAYEQYF
TRBJ2-5 | TRBV11-1 | TRBD2 | . | TGTGCCAGCAGCTCTCTCGGGGGGCAAGAGACCCAGTACTTC | CASSSLGGQETQYF
TRBJ1-5 | TRBV21-1 | . | . | TGTGCCAGCAGCAAAGGAGGCGAATGGATGAGGAGTCAGCCCCAGCATTTT | CASSKGGEWMRSQPQHF
TRBJ2-7 | TRBV25-1 | TRBD2 | . | TGTGCCAGCAGTGGGGGACTAGCGGGGGCCCCTCGCCTCTACGAGCAGTACTTC | CASSGGLAGAPRLYEQYF
TRBJ2-3 | TRBV2 | . | . | TGTGCCAGCAGCCGGGACGCCAGCACAGATACGCAGTATTTT | CASSRDASTDTQYF
TRBJ2-1 | TRBV7-2 | TRBD2 | . | TGTGCCAGCAGTCGGACTAGCGGGGGGACTTACAATGAGCAGTTCTTC | CASSRTSGGTYNEQFF
TRBJ1-6 | TRBV7-2 | . | . | TGTGCCAGCAGCCCAACTAGCCAGCCAGCCAATTCACCCCTCCACTTT | CASSPTSQPANSPLHF
TRBJ2-3 | TRBV7-9 | TRBD2 | . | TGTGCCAGCAGCCTAAGCGGGGGGGCATTTACGCAGTATTTT | CASSLSGGAFTQYF
TRBJ2-4 | TRBV7-9 | TRBD2 | . | TGTGCCAGCAGCCCACGGACTAGCGGGACCATTGGGAACATTCAGTACTTC | CASSPRTSGTIGNIQYF
TRBJ2-5 | TRBV23-1 | . | . | TGCGCCGGACTCTCCCCAAGAGTCTTTCAAGAGACCCAGTACTTC | CAGLSPRVFQETQYF
TRBJ2-5 | TRBV13 | TRBD2 | . | TGTGCCAGCAGCTACGGGACTATTGATAATAACCAGTACTTC | CASSYGTIDNNQYF
TRBJ2-7 | TRBV19 | TRBD1 | . | TGTGCCAGTAGTCCTAGGGACAGGGTCCACGAGCAGTACTTC | CASSPRDRVHEQYF
TRBJ1-1 | TRBV19 | . | . | TGTGCCAGCCTAGACTTGAACACTGAAGCTTTCTTT | CASLDLNTEAFF
TRBJ1-5 | TRBV7-6 | . | few | TGTGCCAGCAGCTTAACTTTAGGTGAGAATCAGCCCCAGCATTTT | CASSLTLGENQPQHF
TRBJ1-1 | TRBV7-9 | . | . | TGTGCCAGCAGCTTTTCGGGACACCCGAACACTGAAGCTTTCTTT | CASSFSGHPNTEAFF
TRBJ2-5 | TRBV20-1 | . | . | TGCAGTGCTAGCCTCCCGGAGACCCAGTACTTC | CSASLPETQYF
TRBJ1-5 | TRBV6-1 | . | . | TGTGCCAGCAGTGGCCCCAATCAGCCCCAGCATTTT | CASSGPNQPQHF
TRBJ2-6 | TRBV21-1 | . | . | TGTGCCAGCAATCCCTCTGGGGCCAACGTCCTGACTTTC | CASNPSGANVLTF
TRBJ2-4 | TRBV4-2 | . | . | TGTGCCAGCAGCCAAGGGCTTAGCGGAGGACAAAACATTCAGTACTTC | CASSQGLSGGQNIQYF
TRBJ1-1 | TRBV6-1 | . | . | TGTGCCAGCAGTGAAAATGGGTTTATAGGGGGGAACACTGAAGCTTTCTTT | CASSENGFIGGNTEAFF
TRBJ1-6 | TRBV4-2 | . | . | TGTGCCAGCAGCCAGGAGGGTTATAATTCACCCCTCCACTTT | CASSQEGYNSPLHF
TRBJ1-5 | TRBV2 | TRBD1 | . | TGTGCCAGCAGTATTGGACAGGGAAGTCAGCCCCAGCATTTT | CASSIGQGSQPQHF
TRBJ1-1 | TRBV23-1 | TRBD1 | few | TGCGCCAGCAGTCATGGGACAGCATTTAAGAACACTGAAGCTTTCTTT | CASSHGTAFKNTEAFF
TRBJ1-6 | TRBV9 | . | once | TGTGCCAGCAGCGGACTGCTGTATAATTCACCCCTCCACTTT | CASSGLLYNSPLHF